This TCR beta chain is drawn from a study of cytomegalovirus exposure and HLA in healthy donors. CDR1 and CDR2 from the germline V gene are LNHDA and SQIVND (reference sequence). V lost 7 bases and J 1 base, leaving 14 bases between the germline ends. This CDR3 spans 15 amino acids. Both 60 Vbeta primers and 13 Jbeta primers went into the PCR. Libraries were prepared by immunoSEQ multiplex PCR; TCRdb keeps only in-frame clonotypes and omits some of them. The sample has 95,000 to 100,000 clones, roughly 76% seen once; the top ten hold roughly 7.7%. Broader study findings: A later analysis reportedly identified an Asian-associated ancestry cluster as carrying fewer N-insertions than the approximately 730-donor mean. In vitro confirmation showed a few CMV-associated chains to be CMV antigen specific.

This clone came up a few times. As yet, its antigen is unknown. The chain is built from TRBV19 and TRBJ1-5; no reliable D call. This receptor was taken from a human donor in good health. What was sequenced was PBMCs. The chain's CDR3 is CASNPRGLSNQPQHF. The CDR3 DNA reads TGTGCCAGTAACCCTCGGGGATTGAGCAATCAGCCCCAGCATTTT.